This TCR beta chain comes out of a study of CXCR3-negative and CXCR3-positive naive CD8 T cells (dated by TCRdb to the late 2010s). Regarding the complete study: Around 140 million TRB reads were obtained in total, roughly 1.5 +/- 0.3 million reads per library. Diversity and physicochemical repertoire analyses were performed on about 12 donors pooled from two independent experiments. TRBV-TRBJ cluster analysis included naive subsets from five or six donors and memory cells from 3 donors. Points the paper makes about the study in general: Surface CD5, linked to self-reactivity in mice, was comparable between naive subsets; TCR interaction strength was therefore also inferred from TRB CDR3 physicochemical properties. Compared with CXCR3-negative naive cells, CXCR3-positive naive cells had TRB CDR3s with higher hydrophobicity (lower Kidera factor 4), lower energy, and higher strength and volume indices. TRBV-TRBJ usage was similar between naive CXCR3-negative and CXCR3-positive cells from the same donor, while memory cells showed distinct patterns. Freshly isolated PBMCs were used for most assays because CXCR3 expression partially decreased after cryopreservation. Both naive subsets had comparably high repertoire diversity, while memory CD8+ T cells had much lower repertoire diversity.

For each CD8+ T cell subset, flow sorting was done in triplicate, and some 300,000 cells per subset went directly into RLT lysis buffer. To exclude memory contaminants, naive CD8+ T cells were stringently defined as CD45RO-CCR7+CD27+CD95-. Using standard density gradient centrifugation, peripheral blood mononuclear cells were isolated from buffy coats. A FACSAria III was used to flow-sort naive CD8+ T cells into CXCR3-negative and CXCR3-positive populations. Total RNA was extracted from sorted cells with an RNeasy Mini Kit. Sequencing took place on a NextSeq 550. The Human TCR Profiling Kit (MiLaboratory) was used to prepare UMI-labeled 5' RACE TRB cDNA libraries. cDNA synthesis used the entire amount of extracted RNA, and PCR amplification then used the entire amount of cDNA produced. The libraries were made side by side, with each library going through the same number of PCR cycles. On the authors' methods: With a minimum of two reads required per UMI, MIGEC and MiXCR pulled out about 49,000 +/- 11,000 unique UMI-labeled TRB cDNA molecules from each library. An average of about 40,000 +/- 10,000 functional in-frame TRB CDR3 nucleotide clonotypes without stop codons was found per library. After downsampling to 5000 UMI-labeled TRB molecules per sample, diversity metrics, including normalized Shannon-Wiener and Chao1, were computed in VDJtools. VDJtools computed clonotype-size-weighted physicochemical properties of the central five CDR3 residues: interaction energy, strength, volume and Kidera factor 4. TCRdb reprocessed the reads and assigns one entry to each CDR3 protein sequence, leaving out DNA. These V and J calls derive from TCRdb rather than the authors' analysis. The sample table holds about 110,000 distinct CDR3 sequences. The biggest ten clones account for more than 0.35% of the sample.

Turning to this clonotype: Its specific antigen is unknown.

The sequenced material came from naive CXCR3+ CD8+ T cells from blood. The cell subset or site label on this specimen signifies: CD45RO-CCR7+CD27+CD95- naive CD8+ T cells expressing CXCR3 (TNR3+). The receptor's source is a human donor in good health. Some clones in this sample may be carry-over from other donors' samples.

The CDR3 here reads CASSGEAMWSYEQYF. The chain couples TRBV5-1 to TRBJ2-7. The CDR3 runs 15 residues from the cysteine to the phenylalanine. There is no recorded DNA. The germline V gene gives CDR1 as SGHRS and CDR2 as YFSETQ.